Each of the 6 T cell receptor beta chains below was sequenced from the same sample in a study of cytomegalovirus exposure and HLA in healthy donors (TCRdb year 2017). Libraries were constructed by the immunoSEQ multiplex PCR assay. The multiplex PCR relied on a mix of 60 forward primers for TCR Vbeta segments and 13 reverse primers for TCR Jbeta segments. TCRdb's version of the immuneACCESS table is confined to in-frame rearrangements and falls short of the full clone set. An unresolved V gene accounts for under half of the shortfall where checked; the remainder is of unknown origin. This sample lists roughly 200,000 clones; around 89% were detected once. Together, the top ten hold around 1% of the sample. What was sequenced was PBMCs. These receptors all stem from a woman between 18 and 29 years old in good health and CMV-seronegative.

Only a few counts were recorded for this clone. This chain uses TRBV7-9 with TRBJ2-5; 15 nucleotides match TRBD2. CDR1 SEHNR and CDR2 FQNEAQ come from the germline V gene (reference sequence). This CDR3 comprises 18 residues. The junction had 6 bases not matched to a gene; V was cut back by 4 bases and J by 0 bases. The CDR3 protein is CASSSGLAGGSYQETQYF. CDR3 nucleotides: TGTGCCAGCAGCTCCGGACTAGCGGGGGGGTCGTACCAAGAGACCCAGTACTTC.

In nucleotides, the CDR3 is TGTGCCAGCAGCCTCGGTACAGGGGCAACTAATGAAAAACTGTTTTTT. It translates to CASSLGTGATNEKLFF. This chain links TRBV7-6 with TRBJ1-4; 7 nucleotides agree with TRBD1. Germline CDR1 SGHVS, CDR2 FNYEAQ. There are 16 residues in the CDR3. The J segment lost 0 bases and the V segment lost 5 bases, leaving 6 bases of the junction unmatched.

CDR3 in amino acids: CSARRGYEQYF. DNA for the CDR3: TGCAGTGCTAGACGGGGGTACGAGCAGTACTTC. This chain links TRBV20-1 with TRBJ2-7; D is possibly TRBD2 (6 bases). CDR1 is DFQATT, CDR2 SNEGSKA, per germline (reference sequence). Deletions cut 2 bases from V and 4 bases from J, with 6 bases between. CDR3 size: 11 residues.

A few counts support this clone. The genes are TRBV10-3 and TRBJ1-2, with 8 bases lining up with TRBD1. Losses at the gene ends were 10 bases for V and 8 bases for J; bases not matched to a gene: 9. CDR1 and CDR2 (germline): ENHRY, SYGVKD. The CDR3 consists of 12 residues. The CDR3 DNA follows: TGTGCCAGCAGACCGGGACAGGACGGCTACACCTTC. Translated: CASRPGQDGYTF.

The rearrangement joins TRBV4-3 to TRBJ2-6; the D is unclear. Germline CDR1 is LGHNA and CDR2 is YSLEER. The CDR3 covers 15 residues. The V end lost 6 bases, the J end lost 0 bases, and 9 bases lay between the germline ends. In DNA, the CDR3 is TGCGCCAGCAGGGGTAGCTCCTCTGGGGCCAACGTCCTGACTTTC. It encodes CASRGSSSGANVLTF.

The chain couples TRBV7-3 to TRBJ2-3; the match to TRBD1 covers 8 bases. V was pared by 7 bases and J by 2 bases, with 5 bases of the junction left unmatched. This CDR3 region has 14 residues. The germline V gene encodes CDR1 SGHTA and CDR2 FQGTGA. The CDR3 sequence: CASNDRGPTDTQYF. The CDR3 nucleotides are TGTGCCAGCAACGACAGGGGCCCCACAGATACGCAGTATTTT.